This is a list of T cell receptor beta chains from one sample in a study of glioma-infiltrating T cells after dendritic cell vaccination. Profiling relied on immunoSEQ multiplex PCR, and the TCRdb table lists in-frame clones only, not all of them. The top ten clones hold 5.5% to 8% of a sample with fewer than 90,000 clones, 75% to 90% of them seen once. The sequences come from blood, collected after dendritic cell vaccination. The receptors originated from a human donor with glioblastoma. The CDR3 runs from the conserved cysteine through the conserved F or W. Fields, in order: clone size, J gene, D gene, V gene, CDR3 protein, CDR3 DNA. A D gene is named only where the DNA matches it firmly. Size values are once, few and many counts, or a class for expanded clones, and some rows have none.

NA | TRBJ2-3 | NA | TRBV5-4 | CASSQERVSTDTQYF | TGTGCCAGCAGCCAAGAGCGGGTAAGCACAGATACGCAGTATTTT
NA | TRBJ2-7 | NA | TRBV6-5 | CASSYREGTYEQYF | TGTGCCAGCAGCTACAGGGAGGGGACCTACGAGCAGTACTTC
NA | TRBJ2-2 | NA | TRBV29-1 | CSASRENVELFF | TGCAGCGCCTCCAGGGAAAACGTGGAGCTGTTTTTT
NA | TRBJ1-1 | NA | TRBV2 | CASKFGRGNTEAFF | TGTGCCAGCAAGTTTGGACGGGGGAACACTGAAGCTTTCTTT
NA | TRBJ2-1 | NA | TRBV7-2 | CASSPSQGGSEQFF | TGTGCCAGCAGCCCGAGCCAGGGGGGAAGTGAGCAGTTCTTC
few | TRBJ1-5 | NA | TRBV7-8 | CASSVQENQPQHF | TGTGCCAGCAGCGTACAGGAGAATCAGCCCCAGCATTTT
once | TRBJ2-3 | TRBD2 | TRBV7-3 | CASSIGTSGADTQYF | TGTGCCAGCAGCATAGGGACTAGCGGGGCGGATACGCAGTATTTT
NA | TRBJ2-5 | TRBD2 | TRBV7-8 | CASSLAGAREETQYF | TGTGCCAGCAGTCTAGCGGGGGCTAGGGAAGAGACCCAGTACTTC
NA | TRBJ1-1 | NA | TRBV5-1 | CASSLGQDKAFF | TGCGCCAGCAGCTTAGGCCAGGATAAGGCTTTCTTT
NA | TRBJ2-5 | NA | TRBV1 | CTSMECASGIETQYF | TGCACCAGCATGGAGTGTGCTAGCGGGATTGAGACCCAGTACTTC
NA | TRBJ2-5 | TRBD2 | TRBV6-1 | CATLMGGSQETQYF | TGTGCCACCCTAATGGGGGGGTCCCAAGAGACCCAGTACTTC
once | TRBJ2-7 | TRBD1 | TRBV18 | CASSSGTGDDYEQYF | TGTGCCAGCTCTTCCGGGACAGGGGACGACTACGAGCAGTACTTC
NA | TRBJ1-6 | NA | TRBV30 | CAWNHPRGTYNSPLHF | TGTGCCTGGAACCACCCCAGGGGAACCTATAATTCACCCCTCCACTTT
few | TRBJ1-6 | TRBD1 | TRBV7-2 | CASRGQGAGNSPLHF | TGTGCCAGCAGGGGGCAGGGGGCTGGAAATTCACCCCTCCACTTT
NA | TRBJ2-1 | NA | TRBV4-3 | CASSQDHRSYNEQFF | TGCGCCAGCAGCCAAGATCATCGGTCCTACAATGAGCAGTTCTTC
NA | TRBJ1-2 | NA | TRBV29-1 | CSVEDLFVTEEVGGYTF | TGCAGCGTTGAAGATCTATTCGTGACAGAAGAAGTTGGTGGCTACACCTTC
NA | TRBJ1-1 | NA | TRBV7-3 | CASSLMGLGNTEAFF | TGTGCCAGCAGCTTAATGGGACTAGGGAACACTGAAGCTTTCTTT
NA | TRBJ1-4 | TRBD1 | TRBV27 | CASSRGQGDEKLFF | TGTGCCAGCAGTCGTGGACAGGGAGACGAAAAACTGTTTTTT
NA | TRBJ2-7 | NA | TRBV2 | CASSDDTFYEQYF | TGTGCCAGCAGTGACGACACTTTCTACGAGCAGTACTTC
few | TRBJ2-7 | TRBD2 | TRBV28 | CASSFLGLASYEQYF | TGTGCCAGCAGTTTCCTCGGACTAGCTTCCTACGAGCAGTACTTC
few | TRBJ2-1 | NA | TRBV2 | CASSDLWGGAAGDSYNEQFF | TGTGCCAGCAGTGACCTCTGGGGGGGGGCTGCCGGGGACTCCTACAATGAGCAGTTCTTC
NA | TRBJ1-2 | TRBD1 | TRBV5-1 | CASSLAQGPSYGYTF | TGCGCCAGCAGCTTGGCACAGGGGCCCTCCTATGGCTACACCTTC
NA | TRBJ2-3 | TRBD2 | TRBV9 | CASSIPGLGVTDTQYF | TGTGCCAGCAGCATACCGGGACTAGGGGTTACAGATACGCAGTATTTT
few | TRBJ1-5 | TRBD1 | TRBV6-5 | CASRTGGAGNQPQHF | TGTGCCAGCAGGACAGGGGGCGCAGGCAATCAGCCCCAGCATTTT
NA | TRBJ2-1 | NA | TRBV5-1 | CASSLVGGVVEQFF | TGCGCCAGCAGCTTGGTCGGGGGAGTGGTCGAGCAGTTCTTC
NA | TRBJ1-1 | NA | TRBV19 | CASSPLGAGIIAEAFF | TGTGCCAGTAGTCCGCTGGGGGCAGGGATTATCGCTGAAGCTTTCTTT
once | TRBJ1-1 | NA | TRBV7-9 | CASSLRRDTEAFF | TGTGCCAGCAGCTTACGCAGGGATACTGAAGCTTTCTTT
NA | TRBJ2-5 | TRBD2 | TRBV25-1 | CASSDSSGGDAGETQYF | TGTGCCAGCAGTGATTCTAGCGGGGGGGACGCTGGGGAGACCCAGTACTTC
NA | TRBJ1-1 | NA | TRBV13 | CASSTPTRRNAEAFF | TGTGCCAGCAGCACACCGACACGTAGGAACGCTGAAGCTTTCTTT
NA | TRBJ1-5 | NA | TRBV5-6 | CASSHRADSYSNQPQHF | TGTGCCAGCAGCCATAGAGCGGACAGTTATAGCAATCAGCCCCAGCATTTT
NA | TRBJ1-6 | TRBD1 | TRBV29-1 | CSVQGARNSPLHF | TGCAGCGTACAGGGGGCGAGAAATTCACCCCTCCACTTT
NA | TRBJ2-1 | NA | TRBV4-3 | CASSQDSPLSSYNEQFF | TGCGCCAGCAGCCAAGACTCTCCCCTTAGCTCCTACAATGAGCAGTTCTTC
few | TRBJ2-5 | NA | TRBV5-1 | CASSLRGETQYF | TGCGCCAGCAGCTTGAGGGGTGAGACCCAGTACTTC
NA | TRBJ2-7 | TRBD1 | TRBV5-8 | CASSLQGASVHEQYF | TGTGCCAGCAGCTTGCAGGGGGCGTCTGTACACGAGCAGTACTTC
once | TRBJ1-6 | TRBD1 | TRBV9 | CASSVATGEDNSPLHF | TGTGCCAGCAGCGTAGCTACAGGGGAGGATAATTCACCCCTCCACTTT
NA | TRBJ1-1 | TRBD1 | TRBV7-9 | CASSPPGTGLNTEAFF | TGTGCCAGCAGCCCACCCGGGACAGGGTTGAACACTGAAGCTTTCTTT
NA | TRBJ2-7 | TRBD2 | TRBV6-5 | CASSYQRGPSYEQYF | TGTGCCAGCAGTTACCAGCGGGGGCCGTCCTACGAGCAGTACTTC
NA | TRBJ1-4 | NA | TRBV25-1 | CASSEYGQGNAKLFF | TGTGCCAGCAGTGAATACGGCCAGGGTAATGCAAAACTGTTTTTT
NA | TRBJ1-2 | NA | TRBV6-1 | CASSDGDKNNYGYTF | TGTGCCAGCAGCGACGGGGACAAAAACAATTATGGCTACACCTTC
NA | TRBJ1-4 | NA | TRBV30 | CAWKQTTTNEKLFF | TGTGCCTGGAAACAGACCACAACTAATGAAAAACTGTTTTTT